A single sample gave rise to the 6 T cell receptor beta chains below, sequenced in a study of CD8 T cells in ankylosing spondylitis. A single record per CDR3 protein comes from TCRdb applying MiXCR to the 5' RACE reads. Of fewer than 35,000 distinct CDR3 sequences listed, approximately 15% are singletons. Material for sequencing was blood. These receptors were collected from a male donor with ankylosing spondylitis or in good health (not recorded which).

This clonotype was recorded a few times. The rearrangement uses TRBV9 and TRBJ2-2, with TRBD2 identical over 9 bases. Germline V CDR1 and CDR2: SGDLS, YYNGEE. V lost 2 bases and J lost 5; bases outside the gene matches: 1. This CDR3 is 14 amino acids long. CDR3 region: CASSVGLATGELFF. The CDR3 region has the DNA TGTGCCAGCAGCGTGGGACTAGCAACCGGGGAGCTGTTTTTT.

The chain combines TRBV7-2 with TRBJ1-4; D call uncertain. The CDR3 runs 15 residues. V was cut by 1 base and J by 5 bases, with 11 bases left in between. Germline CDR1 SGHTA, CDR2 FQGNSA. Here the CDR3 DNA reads TGTGCCAGCAGCTTAGGCCCGGAATTAAATGAAAAACTGTTTTTT. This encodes CASSLGPELNEKLFF.

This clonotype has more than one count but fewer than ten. DNA of the CDR3: TGTGCCAGCAGCCAATTTACACCCACCGGGGGCACTGAAGCTTTCTTT. This sequence encodes CASSQFTPTGGTEAFF. J is TRBJ1-1 and V is TRBV4-2, with D possibly TRBD1 on 5 matching bases. In germline, CDR1 is LGHNA, CDR2 YNFKEQ. This CDR3 is 16 amino acids long. V was shortened by 2 bases and J by 4 bases, with 17 bases between the two germline ends.

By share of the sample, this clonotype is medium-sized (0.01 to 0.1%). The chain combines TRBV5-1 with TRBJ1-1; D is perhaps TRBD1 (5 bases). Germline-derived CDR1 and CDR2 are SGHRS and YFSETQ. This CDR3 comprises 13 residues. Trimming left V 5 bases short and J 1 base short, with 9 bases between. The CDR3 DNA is TGCGCCAGCAGAGGGGTCCCGAACACTGAAGCTTTCTTT. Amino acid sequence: CASRGVPNTEAFF.

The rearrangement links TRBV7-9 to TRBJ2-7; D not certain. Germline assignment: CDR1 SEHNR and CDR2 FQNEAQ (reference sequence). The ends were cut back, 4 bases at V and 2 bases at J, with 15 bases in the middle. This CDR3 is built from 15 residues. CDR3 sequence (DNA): TGTGCCAGCAGCTCCCGGGCGAACTCGCCCTACGAGCAGTACGTC. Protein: CASSSRANSPYEQYV.

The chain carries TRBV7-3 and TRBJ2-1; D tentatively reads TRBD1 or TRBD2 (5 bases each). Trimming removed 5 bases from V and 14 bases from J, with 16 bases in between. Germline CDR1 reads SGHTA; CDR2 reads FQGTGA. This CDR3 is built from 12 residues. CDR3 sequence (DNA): TGTGCCAGCAGCATAGGGACCTCGCCGGAGTTCTTC. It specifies CASSIGTSPEFF.